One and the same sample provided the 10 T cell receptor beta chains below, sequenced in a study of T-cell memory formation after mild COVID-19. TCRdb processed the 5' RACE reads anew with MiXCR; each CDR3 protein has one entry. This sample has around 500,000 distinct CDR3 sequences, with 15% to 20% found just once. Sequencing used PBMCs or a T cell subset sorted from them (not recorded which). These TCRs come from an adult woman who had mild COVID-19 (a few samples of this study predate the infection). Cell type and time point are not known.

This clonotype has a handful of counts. The DNA for the CDR3 is TGTGCCAGCAGCGTCGGAGGCCCAGATACGCAGTATTTT. It translates to CASSVGGPDTQYF. This rearrangement joins TRBV9 to TRBJ2-3; D possibly corresponds to TRBD2 (5 bases). Germline values: CDR1 SGDLS, CDR2 YYNGEE. CDR3 length: 13 amino acids. V was pared by 2 bases and J by 4 bases, with 8 bases between.

This CDR3 reads CASSGSRGNMGYTF. CDR3 sequence (DNA): TGTGCCAGCAGCGGCTCCCGGGGAAACATGGGCTACACCTTC. The chain links TRBV5-5 to TRBJ1-2; D is unclear. Trimming pared 4 bases from V and 8 bases from J, leaving 18 bases between. Germline V gene sequence: CDR1 SGHKS, CDR2 YYEKEE (reference sequence). This CDR3 spans 14 amino acids.

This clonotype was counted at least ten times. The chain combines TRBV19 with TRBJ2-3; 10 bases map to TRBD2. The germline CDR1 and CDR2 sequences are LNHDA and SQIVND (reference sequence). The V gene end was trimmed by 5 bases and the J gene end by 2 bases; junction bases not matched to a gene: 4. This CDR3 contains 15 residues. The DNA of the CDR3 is TGTGCCAGTAGTTCGCTAGCGGGAGCCACAGATACGCAGTATTTT. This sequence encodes CASSSLAGATDTQYF.

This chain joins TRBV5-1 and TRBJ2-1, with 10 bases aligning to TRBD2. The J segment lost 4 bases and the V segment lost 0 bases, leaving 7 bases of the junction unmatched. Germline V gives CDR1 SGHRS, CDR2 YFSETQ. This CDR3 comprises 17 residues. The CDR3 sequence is CASSLEGTSAPYNEQFF. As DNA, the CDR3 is TGCGCCAGCAGCTTGGAAGGGACTAGCGCCCCGTACAATGAGCAGTTCTTC. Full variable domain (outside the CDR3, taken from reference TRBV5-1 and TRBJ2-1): KAGVTQTPRYLIKTRGQQVTLSCSPISGHRSVSWYQQTPGQGLQFLFEYFSETQRNKGNFPGRFSGRQFSNSRSEMNVSTLELGDSALYLCASSLEGTSAPYNEQFFGPGTRLTVL.

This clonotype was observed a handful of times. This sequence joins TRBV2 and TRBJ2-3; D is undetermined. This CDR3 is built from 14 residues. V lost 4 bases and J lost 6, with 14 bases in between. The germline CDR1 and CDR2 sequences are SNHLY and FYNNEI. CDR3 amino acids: CASSGWGGSDTQYF. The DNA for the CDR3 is TGTGCCAGCAGTGGATGGGGTGGAAGCGATACGCAGTATTTT.

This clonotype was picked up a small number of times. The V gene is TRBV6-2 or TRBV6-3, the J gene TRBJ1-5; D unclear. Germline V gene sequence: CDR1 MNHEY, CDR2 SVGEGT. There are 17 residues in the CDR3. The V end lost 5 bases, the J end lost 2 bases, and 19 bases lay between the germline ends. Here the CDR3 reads CASSPRTGLKGNQPQHF. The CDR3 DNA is TGTGCCAGCAGTCCCAGGACGGGTCTCAAAGGCAATCAGCCCCAGCATTTT.

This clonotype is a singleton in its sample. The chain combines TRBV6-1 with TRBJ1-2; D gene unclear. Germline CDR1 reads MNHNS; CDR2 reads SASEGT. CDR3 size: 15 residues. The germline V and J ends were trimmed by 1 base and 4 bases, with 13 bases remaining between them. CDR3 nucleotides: TGTGCCAGCAGTGAAGTCGGGCTGGGCTCCTATGGCTACACCTTC. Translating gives CASSEVGLGSYGYTF.

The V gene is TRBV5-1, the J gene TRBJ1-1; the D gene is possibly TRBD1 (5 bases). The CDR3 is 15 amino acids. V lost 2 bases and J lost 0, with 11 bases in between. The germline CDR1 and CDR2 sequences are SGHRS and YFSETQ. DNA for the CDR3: TGCGCCAGCAGCTTAAGGGGCACTCTGAACACTGAAGCTTTCTTT. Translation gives CASSLRGTLNTEAFF.

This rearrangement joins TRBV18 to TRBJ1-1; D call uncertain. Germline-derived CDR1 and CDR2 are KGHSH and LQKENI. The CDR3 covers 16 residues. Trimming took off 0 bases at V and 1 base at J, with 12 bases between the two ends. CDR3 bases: TGTGCCAGCTCACCACCGGTGAGCAGGCCGAACACTGAAGCTTTCTTT. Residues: CASSPPVSRPNTEAFF. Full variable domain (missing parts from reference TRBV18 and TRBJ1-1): NAGVMQNPRHLVRRRGQEARLRCSPMKGHSHVYWYRQLPEEGLKFMVYLQKENIIDESGMPKERFSAEFPKEGPSILRIQQVVRGDSAAYFCASSPPVSRPNTEAFFGQGTRLTVV.

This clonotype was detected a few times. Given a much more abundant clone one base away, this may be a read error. DNA of the CDR3: TGCGCCAGCAGCTTGGAACAGACGAACACCGGGGAGCTGTTTTTT. Amino acid sequence: CASSLEQTNTGELFF. The chain recombines TRBV5-1 with TRBJ2-2; D gene uncertain. The germline V gene encodes CDR1 SGHRS and CDR2 YFSETQ. V was cut by 0 bases and J by 0 bases, with 6 bases left in between. The CDR3 extends over 15 amino acids.